The source of this T cell receptor (beta chain) is a study of blood T cell repertoires in COVID-19. Study-level background: The samples span acute and convalescent COVID-19 from the United States, Italy and Spain. T cells, B-cell-depleted T cells, or PBMCs supplied cDNA or gDNA.

Clones were sequenced by immunoSEQ multiplex PCR, and TCRdb holds only the in-frame ones, with some missing. This table holds 55,000 to 75,000 clones, approximately 88% found once. Source material: peripheral blood. This clonotype originated in a human donor in a cohort sampled during active COVID-19.

CDR3 protein: CASSPPGLANHNEQFF. The DNA for the CDR3 is TGTGCCAGCAGCCCGCCGGGACTAGCAAACCACAATGAGCAGTTCTTC. V gene TRBV7-2 combines with J gene TRBJ2-1; 9 nucleotides align to TRBD2. The germline gives CDR1 SGHTA, CDR2 FQGNSA. V lost 5 bases, J lost 5 bases, and 10 bases stayed unmatched. The length of the CDR3 is 16 residues.